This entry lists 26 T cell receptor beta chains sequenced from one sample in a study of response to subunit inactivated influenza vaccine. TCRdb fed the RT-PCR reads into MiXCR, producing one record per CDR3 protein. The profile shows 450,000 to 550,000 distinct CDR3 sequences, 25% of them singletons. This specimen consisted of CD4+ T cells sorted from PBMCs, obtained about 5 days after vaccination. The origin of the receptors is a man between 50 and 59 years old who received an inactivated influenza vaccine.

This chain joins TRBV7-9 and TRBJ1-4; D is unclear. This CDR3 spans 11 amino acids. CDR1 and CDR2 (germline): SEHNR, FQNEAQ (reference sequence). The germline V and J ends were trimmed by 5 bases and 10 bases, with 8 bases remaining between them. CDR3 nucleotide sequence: TGTGCCAGCAGCCACGGAGGAAAACTGTTTTTT. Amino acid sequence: CASSHGGKLFF.

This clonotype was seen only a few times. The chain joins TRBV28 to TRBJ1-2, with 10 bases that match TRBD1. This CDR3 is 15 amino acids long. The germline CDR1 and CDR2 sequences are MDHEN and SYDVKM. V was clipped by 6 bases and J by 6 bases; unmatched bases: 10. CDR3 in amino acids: CASRAPAGQGNGYTF. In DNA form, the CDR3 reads TGTGCCAGCAGGGCACCCGCGGGACAGGGGAATGGCTACACCTTC.

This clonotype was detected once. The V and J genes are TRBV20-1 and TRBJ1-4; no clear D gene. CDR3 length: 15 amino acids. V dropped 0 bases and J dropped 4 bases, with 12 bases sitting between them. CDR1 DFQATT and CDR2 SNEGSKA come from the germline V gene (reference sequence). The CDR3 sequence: CSARDIAANNEKLFF. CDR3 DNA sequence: TGCAGTGCTAGAGATATAGCAGCCAATAATGAAAAACTGTTTTTT.

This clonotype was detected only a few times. CDR3 coding DNA: TGTGCCAGCAGCCGCATGGTAGCTGTGGGCGGGGAGCTGTTTTTT. This sequence encodes CASSRMVAVGGELFF. The chain joins TRBV3-1 to TRBJ2-2; D gene ambiguous. The CDR3 loop spans 15 amino acids. The V gene's germline CDR1 is LGHDT and CDR2 YNNKEL (reference sequence). V was clipped by 4 bases and J by 7 bases, with 16 bases between them.

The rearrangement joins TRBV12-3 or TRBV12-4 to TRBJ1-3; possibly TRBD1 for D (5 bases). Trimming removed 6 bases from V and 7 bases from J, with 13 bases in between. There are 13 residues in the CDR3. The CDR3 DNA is TGTGCCAGCAGAGATGGGGGTCGGAACACCATATATTTT. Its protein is CASRDGGRNTIYF.

CDR3 nucleotide sequence: TGTGCCAGCAGTCCTTCCCCGGGACTGGGAGCGATTGGGTATACGCAGTATTTT. It yields the protein CASSPSPGLGAIGYTQYF. The gene calls are TRBV28 and TRBJ2-3, with D maybe TRBD2 (6 bases). In germline, CDR1 is MDHEN, CDR2 SYDVKM. This CDR3 is built from 18 residues. The V end lost 5 bases, the J end lost 7 bases, and 28 bases lay between the germline ends. The full variable domain, rest sourced from reference TRBV28 and TRBJ2-3, is DVKVTQSSRYLVKRTGEKVFLECVQDMDHENMFWYRQDPGLGLRLIYFSYDVKMKEKGDIPEGYSVSREKKERFSLILESASTNQTSMYLCASSPSPGLGAIGYTQYFGPGTRLTVL.

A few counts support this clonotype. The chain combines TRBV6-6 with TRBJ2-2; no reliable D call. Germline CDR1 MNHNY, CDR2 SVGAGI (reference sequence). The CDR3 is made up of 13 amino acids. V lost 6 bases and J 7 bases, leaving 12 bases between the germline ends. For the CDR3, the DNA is TGTGCCAGCAGCCGACAAGGTCGCGGGGAGCTGTTTTTT. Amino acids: CASSRQGRGELFF.

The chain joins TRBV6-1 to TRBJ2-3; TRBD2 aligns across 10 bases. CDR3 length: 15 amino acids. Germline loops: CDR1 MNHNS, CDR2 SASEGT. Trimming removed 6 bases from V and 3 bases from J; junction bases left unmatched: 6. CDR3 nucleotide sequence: TGTGCCAGCAGGGAATCTAGCGGGAGAACAGATACGCAGTATTTT. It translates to CASRESSGRTDTQYF.

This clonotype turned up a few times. Here the CDR3 DNA reads TGCGCCAGCAGCCTCCTGGCAGAAGCCGGGGAGCTGTTTTTT. It encodes CASSLLAEAGELFF. The chain combines TRBV4-3 with TRBJ2-2, with D uncertain. The germline gives CDR1 LGHNA, CDR2 YSLEER. Trimming shortened V by 4 bases and J by 6 bases, and 12 bases separated the two germline ends. The CDR3 is made up of 14 amino acids.

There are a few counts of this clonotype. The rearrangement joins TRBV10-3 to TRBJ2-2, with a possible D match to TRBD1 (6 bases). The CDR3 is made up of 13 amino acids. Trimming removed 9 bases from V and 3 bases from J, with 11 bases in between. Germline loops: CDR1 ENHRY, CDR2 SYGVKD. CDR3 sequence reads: CAIQGYDTGELFF. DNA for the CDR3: TGTGCCATACAGGGCTACGACACCGGGGAGCTGTTTTTT.

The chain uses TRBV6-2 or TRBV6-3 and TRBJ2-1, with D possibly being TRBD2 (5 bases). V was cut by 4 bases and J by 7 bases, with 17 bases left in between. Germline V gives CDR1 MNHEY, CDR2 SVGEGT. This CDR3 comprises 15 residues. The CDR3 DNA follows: TGTGCCAGCAGTTCGGCGAGGGCCCTTTGGAATGAGCAGTTCTTC. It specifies CASSSARALWNEQFF.

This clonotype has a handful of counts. CDR3 sequence reads: CAWSVMDTQYF. CDR3 nucleotides: TGTGCCTGGAGTGTAATGGATACGCAGTATTTT. The chain uses TRBV30 and TRBJ2-3, with D unresolved. Trimming stripped 0 bases from V and 6 bases from J, with 4 bases between. CDR1 is GTSNPN, CDR2 SVGIG, per germline (reference sequence). The CDR3 consists of 11 residues.

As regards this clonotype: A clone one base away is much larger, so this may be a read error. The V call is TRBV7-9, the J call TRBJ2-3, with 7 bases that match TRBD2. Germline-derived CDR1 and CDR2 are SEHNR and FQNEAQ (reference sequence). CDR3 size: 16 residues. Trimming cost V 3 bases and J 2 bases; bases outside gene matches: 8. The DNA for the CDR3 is TGTGCCAGCAGCTTCCCCCCGGGAGGTTTCACAGATACGCAGTATTTT. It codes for CASSFPPGGFTDTQYF.

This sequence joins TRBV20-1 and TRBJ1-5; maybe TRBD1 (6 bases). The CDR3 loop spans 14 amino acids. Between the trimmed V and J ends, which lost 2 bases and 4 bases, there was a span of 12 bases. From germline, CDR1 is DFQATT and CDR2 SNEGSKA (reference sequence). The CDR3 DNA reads TGCAGTGCTAGAATAGGGGGAGGTAATCAGCCCCAGCATTTT. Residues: CSARIGGGNQPQHF.

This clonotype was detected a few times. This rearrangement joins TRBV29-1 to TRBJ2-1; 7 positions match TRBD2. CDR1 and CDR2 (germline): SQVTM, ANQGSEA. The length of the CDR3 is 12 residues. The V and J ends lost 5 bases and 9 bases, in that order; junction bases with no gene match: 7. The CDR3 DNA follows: TGCAGCGTTAACCTAGGGAGGGGTGAGCAGTTCTTC. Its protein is CSVNLGRGEQFF.

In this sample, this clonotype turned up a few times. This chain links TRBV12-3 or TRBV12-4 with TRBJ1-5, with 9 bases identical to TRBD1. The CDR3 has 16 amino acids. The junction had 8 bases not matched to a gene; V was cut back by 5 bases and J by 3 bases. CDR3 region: CASSPPGTGSNQPQHF. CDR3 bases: TGTGCCAGCAGTCCACCCGGGACAGGGTCCAATCAGCCCCAGCATTTT.

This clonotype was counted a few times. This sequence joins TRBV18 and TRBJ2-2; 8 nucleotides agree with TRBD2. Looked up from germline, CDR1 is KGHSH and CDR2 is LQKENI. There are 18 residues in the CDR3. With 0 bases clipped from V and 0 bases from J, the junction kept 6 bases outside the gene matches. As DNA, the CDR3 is TGTGCCAGCTCACCACCCTTTGGACTAGCTACGAACACCGGGGAGCTGTTTTTT. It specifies CASSPPFGLATNTGELFF.

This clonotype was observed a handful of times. The chain's CDR3 is CSADGQGITDTQYF. The CDR3 DNA is TGCAGTGCCGATGGACAGGGCATCACAGATACGCAGTATTTT. The chain links TRBV20-1 to TRBJ2-3, with TRBD1 matching 8 bases. V lost 6 bases, J lost 2 bases, and 7 bases stayed unmatched. The CDR3 contains 14 residues. The germline V gene encodes CDR1 DFQATT and CDR2 SNEGSKA (reference sequence).

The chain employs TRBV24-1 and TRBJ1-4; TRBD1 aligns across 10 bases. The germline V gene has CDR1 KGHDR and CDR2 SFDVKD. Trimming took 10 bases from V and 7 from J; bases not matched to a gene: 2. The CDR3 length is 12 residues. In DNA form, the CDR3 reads TGTGCCACAAGGACAGGGGGTGAAAAACTGTTTTTT. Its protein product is CATRTGGEKLFF.

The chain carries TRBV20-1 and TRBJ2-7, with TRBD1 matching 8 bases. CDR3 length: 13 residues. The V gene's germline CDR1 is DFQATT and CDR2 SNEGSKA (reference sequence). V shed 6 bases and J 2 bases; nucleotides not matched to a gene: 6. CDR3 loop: CSAGTGGTYEQYF. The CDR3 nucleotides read TGCAGTGCGGGGACAGGTGGGACCTACGAGCAGTACTTC.

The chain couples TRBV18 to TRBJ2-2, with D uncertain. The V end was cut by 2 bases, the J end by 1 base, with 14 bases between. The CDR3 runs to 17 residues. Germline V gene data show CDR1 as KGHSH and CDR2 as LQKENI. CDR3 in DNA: TGTGCCAGCTCACCAGGGTTGAGGTCCCTGAACACCGGGGAGCTGTTTTTT. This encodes CASSPGLRSLNTGELFF.

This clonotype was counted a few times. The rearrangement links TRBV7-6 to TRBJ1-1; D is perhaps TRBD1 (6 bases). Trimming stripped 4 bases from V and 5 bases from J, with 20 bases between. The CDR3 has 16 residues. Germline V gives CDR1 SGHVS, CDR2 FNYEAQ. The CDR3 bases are TGTGCCAGCAGCTCGGTTCGGGGGCTCGGTGAGACTGAAGCTTTCTTT. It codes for CASSSVRGLGETEAFF.

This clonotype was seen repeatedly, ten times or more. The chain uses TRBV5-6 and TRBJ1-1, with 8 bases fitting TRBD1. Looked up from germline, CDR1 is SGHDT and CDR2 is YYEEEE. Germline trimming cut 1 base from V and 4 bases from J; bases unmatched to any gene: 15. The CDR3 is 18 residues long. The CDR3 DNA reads TGTGCCAGCAGCTTGACAGGACAGGGAAAAAGGGTGGGCACTGAAGCTTTCTTT. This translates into CASSLTGQGKRVGTEAFF.

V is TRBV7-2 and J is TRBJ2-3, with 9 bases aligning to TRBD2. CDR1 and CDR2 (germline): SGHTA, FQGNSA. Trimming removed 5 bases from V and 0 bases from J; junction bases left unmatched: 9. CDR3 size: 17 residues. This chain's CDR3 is CASSQAAGGPSTDTQYF. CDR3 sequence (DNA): TGTGCCAGCAGCCAAGCGGCGGGAGGGCCTAGCACAGATACGCAGTATTTT.

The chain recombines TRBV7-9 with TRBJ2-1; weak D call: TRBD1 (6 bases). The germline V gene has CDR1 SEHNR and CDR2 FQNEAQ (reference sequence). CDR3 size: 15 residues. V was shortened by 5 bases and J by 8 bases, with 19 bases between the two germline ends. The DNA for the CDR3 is TGTGCCAGCAGCCTACAGGGAGATATGACGGATGAGCAGTTCTTC. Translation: CASSLQGDMTDEQFF.

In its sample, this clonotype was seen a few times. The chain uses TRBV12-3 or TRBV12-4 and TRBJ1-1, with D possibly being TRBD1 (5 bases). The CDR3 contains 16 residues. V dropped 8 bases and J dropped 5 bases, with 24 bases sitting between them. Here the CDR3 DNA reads TGTGCCAGCGCGGTTTCTCGAGGGACGGCCGGGACTGAAGCTTTCTTT. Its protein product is CASAVSRGTAGTEAFF.